This is a list of T cell receptor beta chains from one sample in a study of early T cells in non-severe SARS-CoV-2 infection. TCRdb re-derived calls from the 5' RACE reads in MiXCR, one entry per CDR3 protein. The table includes 80,000 to 95,000 distinct CDR3 sequences, less than 15% detected once. Material: whole blood. These receptors all stem from an adult who was a healthcare worker with PCR-confirmed SARS-CoV-2 infection or an uninfected control (not recorded which). Each CDR3 is given with its conserved first and last residue. The order of the fields is V gene, D gene, clone size, J gene, CDR3 DNA, CDR3 protein. The D gene is left open where the match is weak. A clone size is listed for some rows: how often the clone was seen (once, few, many), or a class if it is expanded.

>TRBV5-6|TRBD1|many|TRBJ2-7
TGTGCCAGCAACAGGGACAGGGGTGTACACGAGCAGTACTTC
CASNRDRGVHEQYF
>TRBV10-3|-|-|TRBJ2-1
TGTGCCATCAGTGCCGGGACGACGCAGTTCTTC
CAISAGTTQFF
>TRBV28|-|-|TRBJ1-2
TGTGCCAGCATCCCCTCGGATAGTAACTATGGCTACACCTTC
CASIPSDSNYGYTF
>TRBV2|-|many|TRBJ1-6
TGTGCCAGCAGTGAAAGGGGCACGAATTCACCCCTCCACTTT
CASSERGTNSPLHF
>TRBV18|TRBD2|few|TRBJ2-7
TGTGCCAGCGCCATGGGGGGGTCCTACGAGCAGTACTTC
CASAMGGSYEQYF
>TRBV20-1|-|few|TRBJ2-7
TGCAGTGCTAGCCTCAGGTCCCCGGGCTACGAGCAGTACTTC
CSASLRSPGYEQYF
>TRBV2|-|-|TRBJ2-4
TGTGCCAGCAGGGCACCCGGGGGCAAAAACATTCAGTACTTC
CASRAPGGKNIQYF
>TRBV28|TRBD2|-|TRBJ2-3
TGTGCCAGCAGTTTACCCGGGACTAGCGGGGACACAGATACGCAGTATTTT
CASSLPGTSGDTDTQYF
>TRBV10-3|-|-|TRBJ2-1
TGTGCCATCAGTTGGACGGGGTACAATGAGCAGTTCTTC
CAISWTGYNEQFF
>TRBV7-9|TRBD1|few|TRBJ2-3
TGTGCCAGCAGCTTATTGGACAGGCAAAGGAGTATGCAGTATTTT
CASSLLDRQRSMQYF
>TRBV28|-|-|TRBJ1-1
TGTGCTGTAAAAGGGGACACTGAAGCTTTCTTT
CAVKGDTEAFF
>TRBV15|-|many|TRBJ2-1
TGTGCCACCAGCAGAGATCGAGGGGTCAATGAGCAGTTCTTC
CATSRDRGVNEQFF
>TRBV12-3/TRBV12-4|-|few|TRBJ1-1
TGTGCCAGCAGTTTACATGAGGAAACTGAAGCTTTCTTT
CASSLHEETEAFF
>TRBV18|-|-|TRBJ1-3
TGTGCCAGCTCACCGTCCCGGCCCGGGGGGTCCTCTGGAAACACCATATATTTT
CASSPSRPGGSSGNTIYF
>TRBV7-2|TRBD2|few|TRBJ2-3
TGTGCCAGCAAAAAAGCGGGGGGGCCGGGCACAGATACGCAGTATTTT
CASKKAGGPGTDTQYF
>TRBV24-1|-|few|TRBJ2-1
TGTGCCACCAGTGATTTAAAGACAGGCTCCTACAATGAGCAGTTCTTC
CATSDLKTGSYNEQFF
>TRBV5-6|TRBD1|few|TRBJ2-3
TGTGCCAGCAGCTTTGGACAGGCTAACACAGATACGCAGTATTTT
CASSFGQANTDTQYF
>TRBV4-2|-|-|TRBJ1-3
TGTGCCAGCAGCCAACGTGGGGGGGACTCTGGAAACACCATATATTTT
CASSQRGGDSGNTIYF
>TRBV6-6|TRBD1|few|TRBJ1-4
TGTGCCAGCAGTTACGGACAGGGGGCAACTAATGAAAAACTGTTTTTT
CASSYGQGATNEKLFF
>TRBV7-6|-|many|TRBJ1-2
TGTGCCAGCAGCTTTGGAGGGGATCCAGACTATGGCTACACCTTC
CASSFGGDPDYGYTF
>TRBV7-9|-|few|TRBJ2-4
TGTGCCAGCAGCTTAGCTCCAGGGGCCAAAAACATTCAGTACTTC
CASSLAPGAKNIQYF
>TRBV6-4|TRBD1|many|TRBJ2-1
TGTGCCAGCAGTGACTCAATAGGGACAGGGAAATACAATGAGCAGTTCTTC
CASSDSIGTGKYNEQFF
>TRBV20-1|TRBD1|-|TRBJ1-4
TGCAGTACCCCCCCGGACAGGGGTGAAAAACTGTTTTTT
CSTPPDRGEKLFF
>TRBV12-3/TRBV12-4|-|few|TRBJ1-1
TGTGCCAGCAGTTTAGCGGCGGGGGGTGGAGTGGGTTTGAACACTGAAGCTTTCTTT
CASSLAAGGGVGLNTEAFF
>TRBV6-2/TRBV6-3|-|many|TRBJ1-1
TGTGCCAGCAGTTACTTCAACGCGAGGGTAACGAACACTGAAGCTTTCTTT
CASSYFNARVTNTEAFF
>TRBV7-9|TRBD1|few|TRBJ2-7
TGTGCCAGCAGCCCCGGGACAGGGGTTGGAGAGCAGTACTTC
CASSPGTGVGEQYF
>TRBV7-2|-|few|TRBJ2-5
TGTGCCAGCACCCTCTTCAGAAACCAAGAGACCCAGTACTTC
CASTLFRNQETQYF
>TRBV28|-|few|TRBJ2-6
TGTGCCAGCAGTTCGGACAGAAGGAGCTCTGGGGCCAACGTCCTGACTTTC
CASSSDRRSSGANVLTF
>TRBV7-2|-|-|TRBJ1-3
TGTGCCAGCAGCAATGGACGAGCCTCTGGAAACACCATATATTTT
CASSNGRASGNTIYF
>TRBV11-2|-|many|TRBJ2-3
TGTGCCAGCAGCCCTCGACAGAGCACAGATACGCAGTATTTT
CASSPRQSTDTQYF
>TRBV30|-|-|TRBJ1-1
TGTGCCTGGATAGACACTGAAGCTTTCTTT
CAWIDTEAFF
>TRBV6-6|TRBD1|few|TRBJ2-5
TGTGCCAGCAGCCTACAGGGGGCGGGGGAGACCCAGTACTTC
CASSLQGAGETQYF
>TRBV11-2|-|-|TRBJ2-7
TGTGCCAGCAGCTCCCGGGACCTATACGAGCAGTACTTC
CASSSRDLYEQYF
>TRBV10-3|-|-|TRBJ2-4
TGTGCCATCAGTGATTCAGACAGACCTCTTCAGTACTTC
CAISDSDRPLQYF
>TRBV12-3/TRBV12-4|TRBD1|-|TRBJ1-1
TGTGCCAGCACCTCCGACAGGGGGAACACTGAAGCTTTCTTT
CASTSDRGNTEAFF
>TRBV6-6|-|-|TRBJ2-1
TGTGCCAGCACCCAGGGTGGCAGATACAATGAGCAGTTCTTC
CASTQGGRYNEQFF
>TRBV30|-|few|TRBJ2-3
TGTGCCTGGAGGGTGGGGGATACGCAGTATTTT
CAWRVGDTQYF
>TRBV7-2|-|-|TRBJ2-7
TGTGCCAGCAGTACTAAGCCTGGGGGCACTGACCTACGAGAGCAGTACTTC
CASSTKPGGTDLREQYF
>TRBV5-1|-|many|TRBJ2-1
TGCGCCAGCACCGACGGGTCGAGCTCCTACAATGAGCAGTTCTTC
CASTDGSSSYNEQFF
>TRBV7-2|-|-|TRBJ1-1
TGTGCCAGCAGTTTCCCGGGACTGAAGAACACTGAAGCTTTCTTT
CASSFPGLKNTEAFF
>TRBV5-1|TRBD1|few|TRBJ2-1
TGCGCCAGCAGCTTAACAGGGGCGTCCTACAATGAGCAGTTCTTC
CASSLTGASYNEQFF
>TRBV7-2|-|-|TRBJ2-7
TGTGCCAGCAGCTGGGGGACGGTGAGCTCCTACGAGCAGTACTTC
CASSWGTVSSYEQYF
>TRBV12-3/TRBV12-4|TRBD1|many|TRBJ2-1
TGTGCCAGCAGTCCCCGGGACAGGGCCCCCCGGGGTGAGCAGTTCTTC
CASSPRDRAPRGEQFF
>TRBV3-1|TRBD2|-|TRBJ2-7
TGTGCCAGCACACCGGGACTAGCGGGGGGGCGTTACGAGCAGTACTTC
CASTPGLAGGRYEQYF
>TRBV29-1|-|few|TRBJ1-1
TGCAGCGTTGAAAGGGGGTTGAACACTGAAGCTTTCTTT
CSVERGLNTEAFF
>TRBV11-2|-|many|TRBJ2-7
TGTGCCAGCAGCCCGACATTCGTTCCTTCCGAGCAGTACTTC
CASSPTFVPSEQYF
>TRBV2|-|-|TRBJ1-4
TGTGTCAGCAGTGGGCAGGGTGATAATGAAAAACTGTTTTTT
CVSSGQGDNEKLFF
>TRBV4-2|-|many|TRBJ2-3
TGTGCCAGCAGCCAAGATCTGAAGGGAGGCACAGATACGCAGTATTTT
CASSQDLKGGTDTQYF
>TRBV19|-|-|TRBJ1-1
TGTGCCAGTAGTCCCGGACGTTCTAGGGACACTGAAGCTTTCTTT
CASSPGRSRDTEAFF
>TRBV13|TRBD2|-|TRBJ2-3
TGTGCCAGCAGCGGTACTAGCGGGAGCACAGATACGCAGTATTTT
CASSGTSGSTDTQYF
>TRBV11-3|-|few|TRBJ2-5
TGTGCCAGCAGCCCTCGGGCAGTACAAGAGACCCAGTACTTC
CASSPRAVQETQYF
>TRBV13|-|once|TRBJ1-4
TGTGCCAGCAGCCAGTCCTGGGCAACTAATGAAAAACTGTTTTTT
CASSQSWATNEKLFF
>TRBV12-3/TRBV12-4|-|few|TRBJ1-6
TGTGCCAGCAGCCTTGACGCCTCTAATTCACCCCTCCACTTT
CASSLDASNSPLHF
>TRBV10-2|-|few|TRBJ2-7
TGCGCCAGCAGTGGGACACAGGAAGGCTACGAGCAGTACTTC
CASSGTQEGYEQYF